The 4 T cell receptor beta chains below were found in one sample sequenced in a study of regulatory T cells in long-lasting Graves disease. Time point indicated: newly diagnosed GD, antithyroid drugs for less than 3 months. Researchers made the TCR library from RNA that was extracted from PBMCs. The authors built TCR beta libraries using iRepertoire HTBI primers and Arm-PCR of CDR3 regions. TCRdb re-derived calls from the multiplex PCR reads in MiXCR, one entry per CDR3 protein. Seen here are more than 400,000 distinct CDR3 sequences, around 15% observed once, and the top ten hold 9.5% to 15%. This sample also belongs to another study, concerning T cells in Graves' hyperthyroidism and ophthalmopathy.

Specimen: peripheral blood mononuclear cells (PBMCs), collected at new diagnosis, from a patient treated with antithyroid drugs. All receptors derive from a man aged 40-49 years with Graves disease.

This clonotype was observed many times. The chain carries TRBV5-1 and TRBJ2-5, with TRBD2 matching over 7 bases. Per germline, CDR1 SGHRS and CDR2 YFSETQ. V dropped 4 bases and J dropped 3; count of bases not matched to a gene: 9. This CDR3 is 15 amino acids long. CDR3: CASSPLALAEETQYF. Written as DNA, the CDR3 is TGCGCCAGCAGCCCACTGGCGCTAGCGGAAGAGACCCAGTACTTC.

The sample holds a few counts of this clonotype. The gene calls are TRBV6-1 and TRBJ2-5; possible D gene TRBD2, 6 bases. Trimming took 8 bases from V and 4 from J, leaving 17 bases between them. The CDR3 is made up of 14 amino acids. Germline assignment: CDR1 MNHNS and CDR2 SASEGT. The CDR3 DNA is TGTGCCAGCGTGGGAGCGGGTATTAGAGAGACCCAGTACTTC. Amino acid sequence: CASVGAGIRETQYF.

In its sample, this clonotype was seen a few times. This may be a read error, as it is one base from a much larger clone. The rearrangement links TRBV12-3 or TRBV12-4 to TRBJ2-5; D gene ambiguous. The V end lost 4 bases, the J end lost 4 bases, and 4 bases lay between the germline ends. The CDR3 covers 11 residues. CDR3 nucleotides: TGTGCCAGCAGTTACATAGAGACCCAGTACTTC. Protein product: CASSYIETQYF.

The chain is built from TRBV29-1 and TRBJ2-3, with D maybe TRBD1 (5 bases). The CDR3 runs 14 residues. V was trimmed by 1 base and J by 3 bases, leaving 11 bases between them. From germline, CDR1 is SQVTM and CDR2 ANQGSEA. The CDR3 loop is CSVEAPSGTDTQYF. CDR3 nucleotides: TGCAGCGTTGAAGCCCCTTCAGGGACAGATACGCAGTATTTT.